This T cell receptor beta chain was retrieved from a study of shared clonotypes between healthy human individuals. Overall study: Donor ages ranged 18 to 49 years: a couple of women, three men. Overall study results and limits: Clonotypes shared by all four donors outscored non-shared clonotypes in generation probability.

The junction had 4 bases not matched to a gene; V was cut back by 7 bases and J by 3 bases. The CDR3 is made up of 13 amino acids. Per germline, CDR1 MDHEN and CDR2 SYDVKM. Only in-frame clones appear in the TCRdb table, and some are missing; sequencing was by immunoSEQ multiplex PCR. This table has some 2,500,000 clones, 80% to 95% appearing once. As for this clone: Antigen: not known.

The rearrangement uses TRBV28 and TRBJ1-2; TRBD1 matches 8 bases. The source material was naive CD4+ T cells from PBMCs. The subset here: CD45RA+ positively selected. The clonotype comes from a man younger than 35 in good health. Some clones in this sample may be carry-over from other donors' samples. The CDR3 DNA reads as TGTGCCAGCATCCCACAGGGGGACTATGGCTACACCTTC. It is translated as CASIPQGDYGYTF.